These 24 T cell receptor beta chains originate from one sample sequenced in a study of T cell repertoires in cytomegalovirus infection. From the reads, TCRdb called clonotypes with MiXCR, one entry per CDR3 protein. Here the sample spans roughly 500,000 distinct CDR3 sequences, approximately 11% being singletons. The sample was PBMCs. Receptors originate from a human donor in good health (CMV status not recorded). Some clones in this sample may be carry-over from other donors' samples.

V usage is TRBV20-1 and J usage is TRBJ1-2, with D unresolved. Germline V gene sequence: CDR1 DFQATT, CDR2 SNEGSKA (reference sequence). The V gene lost 1 base and the J gene lost 8 bases, with 11 bases spanning the gap. There are 12 residues in the CDR3. CDR3 bases: TGCAGTGCTAGAGGGGCGGGGTACGGCTACACCTTC. Translation: CSARGAGYGYTF.

This clonotype has at least ten counts. The chain is built from TRBV4-1 and TRBJ2-3; 8 bases are a match to TRBD2. The length of the CDR3 is 15 residues. The germline V gene encodes CDR1 MGHRA and CDR2 YSYEKL. V trimming: 6 bases; J trimming: 2 bases; junction bases outside the gene matches: 7. For the CDR3, the DNA is TGCGCCAGCAGGCAGCGGGAGCCCACCACAGATACGCAGTATTTT. Residues: CASRQREPTTDTQYF.

This sequence joins TRBV30 and TRBJ1-4; D is possibly TRBD1 (5 bases). V was cut by 2 bases and J by 0 bases, with 10 bases left in between. CDR3 length equals 15 residues. Germline V gives CDR1 GTSNPN, CDR2 SVGIG (reference sequence). The CDR3 spells CAWSRRGATNEKLFF. The CDR3 bases are TGTGCCTGGAGTCGCCGGGGGGCAACTAATGAAAAACTGTTTTTT.

This clonotype was detected many times. The DNA of the CDR3 is TGTGCCAGCAGTTTGACAGGGGGTAGAGATGGCTACACCTTC. This gives the protein CASSLTGGRDGYTF. V is TRBV2 and J is TRBJ1-2; 9 bases match TRBD1. V was pared by 5 bases and J by 6 bases, with 7 bases of the junction left unmatched. In germline, CDR1 is SNHLY, CDR2 FYNNEI. The CDR3 is 14 amino acids.

This clonotype was found many times. The chain combines TRBV7-2 with TRBJ2-5, with 7 bases matching TRBD1. In germline, CDR1 is SGHTA, CDR2 FQGNSA. The CDR3 is made up of 14 amino acids. Unmatched junction bases numbered 9, after V lost 6 bases and J lost 5 bases. The CDR3 DNA reads TGTGCCAGCAGACAGACAGGGTTGAGGGAGACCCAGTACTTC. Translating it yields CASRQTGLRETQYF.

This clonotype has at least ten counts. The rearrangement joins TRBV7-3 to TRBJ2-3; 7 positions agree with TRBD2. The CDR3 extends over 15 amino acids. V gave up 4 bases and J gave up 2 bases; unmatched junction bases: 6. Looked up from germline, CDR1 is SGHTA and CDR2 is FQGTGA. CDR3 coding DNA: TGTGCCAGCAGCTCCACCGGGACTATCACAGATACGCAGTATTTT. This translates into CASSSTGTITDTQYF.

This clonotype appeared many times. CDR3: CASSHTGGLEQYF. Written as DNA, the CDR3 is TGTGCCAGCAGTCACACAGGGGGACTCGAGCAGTACTTC. V is TRBV25-1 and J is TRBJ2-7; TRBD1 matches at 8 bases. From germline, CDR1 is MGHDK and CDR2 SYGVNS. J gave up 6 bases and V 5 bases, and 6 bases lay outside the gene matches. The CDR3 is made up of 13 amino acids.

This clonotype has at least ten counts. The chain combines TRBV7-9 with TRBJ2-1; D is uncertain. Trimming shortened V by 2 bases and J by 3 bases, and 8 bases separated the two germline ends. The germline gives CDR1 SEHNR, CDR2 FQNEAQ (reference sequence). This CDR3 region has 14 residues. The CDR3 bases are TGTGCCAGCAGCTTACCTGGGTACTACAATGAGCAGTTCTTC. This encodes CASSLPGYYNEQFF.

This clonotype appeared many times. CDR3 nucleotide sequence: TGTGCCAGCTCCGGGCTGATCAACTATGGCTACACCTTC. As protein: CASSGLINYGYTF. The chain uses TRBV7-9 and TRBJ1-2, with D uncertain. V shed 8 bases and J shed 2 bases, with 12 bases lying between them. From germline, CDR1 is SEHNR and CDR2 FQNEAQ (reference sequence). This CDR3 contains 13 residues.

In its sample, this clonotype was seen many times. This rearrangement joins TRBV5-1 to TRBJ1-5; TRBD1 agrees at 8 bases. J gave up 7 bases and V 3 bases, and 9 bases lay outside the gene matches. This CDR3 is built from 15 residues. CDR1 and CDR2 (germline): SGHRS, YFSETQ. The CDR3 spells CASSSGTGQGQPQHF. The DNA for the CDR3 is TGCGCCAGCAGCTCAGGGACAGGACAAGGCCAGCCCCAGCATTTT.

Many counts were recorded for this clonotype. The V call is TRBV12-3 or TRBV12-4, the J call TRBJ1-2, with TRBD1 matching 10 bases. V lost 6 bases to trimming and J lost 8 bases; unmatched junction nucleotides: 6. The CDR3 length is 13 residues. The CDR3 reads CASSSGTGEGYTF. CDR3 nucleotide sequence: TGTGCCAGCAGCTCCGGGACAGGGGAGGGCTACACCTTC.

This clonotype was observed at least ten times. The chain combines TRBV4-2 with TRBJ2-5; perhaps TRBD2 as D (6 bases). V shed 0 bases and J shed 4 bases, with 15 bases lying between them. The length of the CDR3 is 16 residues. The germline V gene has CDR1 LGHNA and CDR2 YNFKEQ. The CDR3 DNA follows: TGTGCCAGCAGCCAAGATGGGGTGGAAGCGGGAGAGACCCAGTACTTC. Translation: CASSQDGVEAGETQYF.

This clonotype showed up just a few times. This sequence joins TRBV25-1 and TRBJ1-3; 7 positions agree with TRBD1. The CDR3 extends over 16 amino acids. V was clipped by 2 bases and J by 4 bases; unmatched bases: 8. CDR1 is MGHDK and CDR2 is SYGVNS in the germline V gene. The CDR3 sequence is CASSEPTGVGGNTIYF. CDR3 in DNA: TGTGCCAGCAGTGAACCAACAGGGGTGGGCGGAAACACCATATATTTT.

This clonotype has a count of ten or more. The gene calls are TRBV10-3 and TRBJ1-1; no definite D call. Germline assignment: CDR1 ENHRY and CDR2 SYGVKD. This CDR3 has 14 amino acids. Deletions cut 5 bases from V and 2 bases from J, with 12 bases between. The CDR3 bases are TGTGCCATCAGTTTGAACGACCTTAACACTGAAGCTTTCTTT. This codes for CAISLNDLNTEAFF.

In this sample, this clonotype turned up a few times. The genes are TRBV20-1 and TRBJ1-5; D is undetermined. Looked up from germline, CDR1 is DFQATT and CDR2 is SNEGSKA (reference sequence). This CDR3 comprises 14 residues. V lost 5 bases to trimming and J lost 6 bases, with 17 bases between them. The CDR3 nucleotides read TGCAGTGCTTCAAAGCCACTTATAGCTCAGCCCCAGCATTTT. Translation gives CSASKPLIAQPQHF.

This clonotype was picked up many times. The gene calls are TRBV10-3 and TRBJ2-5; D is possibly TRBD1 (5 bases). The CDR3 has 14 residues. Trimming cost V 2 bases and J 3 bases, with 10 bases left between them. Germline assignment: CDR1 ENHRY and CDR2 SYGVKD. CDR3 residues: CAISEPGREETQYF. DNA of the CDR3: TGTGCCATCAGTGAGCCGGGCAGGGAAGAGACCCAGTACTTC.

The chain combines TRBV25-1 with TRBJ1-4; D perhaps matches TRBD1 (6 bases). Trimming removed 4 bases at V and 8 bases at J, with 17 bases between. The CDR3 has 15 amino acids. The germline CDR1 and CDR2 sequences are MGHDK and SYGVNS. The CDR3 reads CASSAFGGGEEKLFF. The CDR3, as DNA: TGTGCCAGCAGTGCCTTCGGAGGGGGTGAAGAAAAACTGTTTTTT.

A few counts support this clonotype. V is TRBV10-2 and J is TRBJ1-1, with 11 bases matching TRBD1. The CDR3 length is 17 residues. Germline CDR1 and CDR2: WSHSY and SAAADI. J was trimmed by 11 bases and V by 8 bases; bases with no gene match: 22. The CDR3 sequence is CASESGREDRGPVGAFF. The DNA for the CDR3 is TGCGCCAGCGAGAGTGGACGGGAGGACAGGGGGCCGGTGGGGGCTTTCTTT.

The chain combines TRBV6-2 or TRBV6-3 with TRBJ2-5, with 7 positions matching TRBD2. This CDR3 comprises 14 residues. V was clipped by 7 bases and J by 2 bases; unmatched bases: 7. Germline lookup yields CDR1 MNHEY and CDR2 SVGEGT. CDR3: CASTLLGGQETQYF. The DNA of the CDR3 is TGTGCCAGCACCTTACTGGGAGGGCAAGAGACCCAGTACTTC.

This clonotype was seen only a few times. J is TRBJ2-1 and V is TRBV9; 8 bases fit TRBD2. The V gene end was trimmed by 3 bases and the J gene end by 4 bases; junction bases not matched to a gene: 6. This CDR3 region has 15 residues. Germline V lookup: CDR1 SGDLS, CDR2 YYNGEE. The CDR3 bases are TGTGCCAGCAGCGCCCTGGGCGGGGGGTACAATGAGCAGTTCTTC. Translated: CASSALGGGYNEQFF.

This clonotype was recorded at least ten times. The chain carries TRBV7-9 and TRBJ2-5; 9 bases match TRBD1. Germline V gene data show CDR1 as SEHNR and CDR2 as FQNEAQ (reference sequence). This CDR3 is 17 amino acids long. Unmatched junction bases numbered 10, after V lost 4 bases and J lost 1 base. The CDR3: CASSSYNRGRTQETQYF. CDR3 coding DNA: TGTGCCAGCAGCTCGTACAACAGGGGGCGAACCCAAGAGACCCAGTACTTC.

The J gene is TRBJ1-2, the V gene TRBV28; TRBD1 agrees at 7 bases. The V segment lost 5 bases and the J segment 5 bases; nucleotides outside the gene matches: 8. Germline V gene lookup returns CDR1 MDHEN and CDR2 SYDVKM. The CDR3 has 14 amino acids. The CDR3 bases are TGTGCCAGCAGTCCTTACGACAGGGCGTATGGCTACACCTTC. Protein product: CASSPYDRAYGYTF.

This clonotype occurred many times. CDR3 DNA sequence: TGTGCCAGCAGTCCCGTTTGGCGGGGACCCTACAATGAGCAGTTCTTC. Translation: CASSPVWRGPYNEQFF. The chain links TRBV28 to TRBJ2-1; tentative D call: TRBD2 (6 bases). V gave up 5 bases and J gave up 2 bases, with 16 bases separating them. Germline V gene lookup returns CDR1 MDHEN and CDR2 SYDVKM. The length of the CDR3 is 16 residues. The full variable domain, rest sourced from reference TRBV28 and TRBJ2-1, is DVKVTQSSRYLVKRTGEKVFLECVQDMDHENMFWYRQDPGLGLRLIYFSYDVKMKEKGDIPEGYSVSREKKERFSLILESASTNQTSMYLCASSPVWRGPYNEQFFGPGTRLTVL.

The chain employs TRBV18 and TRBJ2-7; 9 bases fit TRBD1. Per the germline V gene, CDR1 is KGHSH and CDR2 is LQKENI. Trimming took 5 bases from V and 7 from J; bases not matched to a gene: 9. The CDR3 has 14 residues. The CDR3 sequence is CASSSGQGYGEQYF. CDR3 nucleotide sequence: TGTGCCAGCTCAAGCGGACAGGGGTATGGGGAGCAGTACTTC.